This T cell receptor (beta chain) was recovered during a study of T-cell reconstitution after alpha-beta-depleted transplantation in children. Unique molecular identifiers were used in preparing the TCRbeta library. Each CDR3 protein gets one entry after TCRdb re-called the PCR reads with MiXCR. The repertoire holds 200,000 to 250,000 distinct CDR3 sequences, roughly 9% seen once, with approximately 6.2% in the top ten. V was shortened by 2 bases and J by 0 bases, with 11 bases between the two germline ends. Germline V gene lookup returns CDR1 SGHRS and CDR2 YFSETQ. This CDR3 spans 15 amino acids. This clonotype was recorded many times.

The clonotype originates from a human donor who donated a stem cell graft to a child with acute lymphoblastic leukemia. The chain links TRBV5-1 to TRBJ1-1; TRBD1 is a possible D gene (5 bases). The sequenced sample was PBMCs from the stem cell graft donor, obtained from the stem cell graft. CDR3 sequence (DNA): TGCGCCAGCAGCTTAGGTCAGGGCCTGAACACTGAAGCTTTCTTT. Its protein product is CASSLGQGLNTEAFF.